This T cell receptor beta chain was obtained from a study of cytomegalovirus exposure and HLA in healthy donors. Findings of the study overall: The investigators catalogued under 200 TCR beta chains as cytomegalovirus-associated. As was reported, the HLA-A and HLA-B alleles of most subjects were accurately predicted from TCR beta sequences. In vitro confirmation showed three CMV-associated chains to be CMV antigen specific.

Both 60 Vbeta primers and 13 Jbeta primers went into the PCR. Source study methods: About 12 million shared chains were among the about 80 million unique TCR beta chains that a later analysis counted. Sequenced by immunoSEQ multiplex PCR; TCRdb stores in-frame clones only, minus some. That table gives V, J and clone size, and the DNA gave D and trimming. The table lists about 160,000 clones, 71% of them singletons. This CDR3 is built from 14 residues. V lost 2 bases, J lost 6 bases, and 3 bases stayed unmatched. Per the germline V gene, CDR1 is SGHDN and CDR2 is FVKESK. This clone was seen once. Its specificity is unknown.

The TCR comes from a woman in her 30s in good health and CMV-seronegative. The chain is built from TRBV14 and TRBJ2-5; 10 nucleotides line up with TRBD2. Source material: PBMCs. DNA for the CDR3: TGTGCCAGCAGCCAAACTAGCGGGATACAGACCCAGTACTTC. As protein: CASSQTSGIQTQYF.